A single sample is the source of the 14 T cell receptor beta chains below, sequenced in a study of T cells in Graves' hyperthyroidism and ophthalmopathy. The CDR3 regions of TCR beta were amplified from RNA transcripts. The HTBI primer set served for first-round RT-PCR of the TCR CDR3. One entry per CDR3 protein results from TCRdb running MiXCR on the multiplex PCR reads. The data show 700,000 to 850,000 distinct CDR3 sequences, about a third seen once. Material: blood. The receptor set was obtained from a woman between 40 and 50 years old with Graves' hyperthyroidism.

This clonotype has just a few counts. DNA for the CDR3: TGTGCCAGTAGTATTTTTTTGGTAGGGAGTGTAAACTATGGCTACACCTTC. It specifies CASSIFLVGSVNYGYTF. The chain has TRBV19 and TRBJ1-2; no reliable D call. Germline lookup yields CDR1 LNHDA and CDR2 SQIVND (reference sequence). The CDR3 is 17 residues long. Trimming removed 3 bases at V and 2 bases at J, with 19 bases between. The full variable domain, its missing parts supplied by reference TRBV19 and TRBJ1-2, is DGGITQSPKYLFRKEGQNVTLSCEQNLNHDAMYWYRQDPGQGLRLIYYSQIVNDFQKGDIAEGYSVSREKKESFPLTVTSAQKNPTAFYLCASSIFLVGSVNYGYTFGSGTRLTVV.

This clonotype has a handful of counts. The chain has TRBV7-3 and TRBJ1-2; the D is unclear. The CDR3 covers 13 residues. Trimming cost V 5 bases and J 4 bases, with 11 bases left between them. Germline CDR1 and CDR2: SGHTA and FQGTGA. The chain's CDR3 is CASSPDGRYGYTF. In DNA, the CDR3 is TGTGCCAGCAGCCCGGACGGGCGCTATGGCTACACCTTC.

The chain carries TRBV29-1 and TRBJ1-6; 8 bases are a match to TRBD1. Per germline, CDR1 SQVTM and CDR2 ANQGSEA. V lost 4 bases to trimming and J lost 3 bases; unmatched junction nucleotides: 8. CDR3 size: 16 residues. CDR3 nucleotides: TGCAGCGTTGGGAGGCAGGGGGCCGTCTATAATTCACCCCTCCACTTT. It specifies CSVGRQGAVYNSPLHF. The full variable domain, in which reference TRBV29-1 and TRBJ1-6 provide the parts outside the CDR3, is SAVISQKPSRDICQRGTSLTIQCQVDSQVTMMFWYRQQPGQSLTLIATANQGSEATYESGFVIDKFPISRPNLTFSTLTVSNMSPEDSSIYLCSVGRQGAVYNSPLHFGNGTRLTVT.

The genes are TRBV5-1 and TRBJ2-7, with a weak D call TRBD2 (5 bases). Germline CDR1 is SGHRS and CDR2 is YFSETQ. There are 15 residues in the CDR3. V gave up 1 base and J gave up 3 bases, with 14 bases separating them. The CDR3 region is CASSLTHTGNYEQYF. In DNA, the CDR3 is TGCGCCAGCAGCTTGACCCACACGGGGAACTACGAGCAGTACTTC. Looking up the rest from reference TRBV5-1 and TRBJ2-7 gives the full variable domain: KAGVTQTPRYLIKTRGQQVTLSCSPISGHRSVSWYQQTPGQGLQFLFEYFSETQRNKGNFPGRFSGRQFSNSRSEMNVSTLELGDSALYLCASSLTHTGNYEQYFGPGTRLTVT.

This clonotype was counted at least ten times. J is TRBJ1-2 and V is TRBV10-3; D is uncertain. Per germline, CDR1 ENHRY and CDR2 SYGVKD. The CDR3 covers 11 residues. The germline V and J ends were trimmed by 4 bases and 4 bases, with 4 bases remaining between them. CDR3: CAISGGYGYTF. CDR3 bases: TGTGCCATCAGTGGAGGCTATGGCTACACCTTC.

The rearrangement uses TRBV20-1 and TRBJ1-2; no firm D call. Germline lookup yields CDR1 DFQATT and CDR2 SNEGSKA (reference sequence). Trimming took 4 bases from V and 3 from J, leaving 15 bases between them. This CDR3 is 14 amino acids long. The CDR3 here is CSAMSLVTYYGYTF. The CDR3 DNA follows: TGCAGTGCTATGTCTCTGGTGACCTACTATGGCTACACCTTC.

On this clonotype itself: Just one base apart from a much larger clone, this may be a read error. This rearrangement joins TRBV12-3 or TRBV12-4 to TRBJ2-7; tentative D call: TRBD1 (5 bases). V lost 4 bases, J lost 5 bases, and 18 bases lay in between. CDR3 length: 15 residues. For the CDR3, the DNA is TGTGCCAGCAGTTACCCCCTGACAGAGTTCCACGAGCAGTACTTC. Protein: CASSYPLTEFHEQYF.

The chain links TRBV11-3 to TRBJ1-2; tentatively, D is TRBD1 (5 bases). CDR1 and CDR2 (germline): SGHNT, YENEEA. Trimming took off 1 base at V and 5 bases at J, with 11 bases between the two ends. CDR3 size: 14 residues. CDR3 bases: TGTGCCAGCAGCTTAGTTTTCGGGGGTTATGGCTACACCTTC. Residues: CASSLVFGGYGYTF. The full variable domain, its missing parts supplied by reference TRBV11-3 and TRBJ1-2, is EAGVVQSPRYKIIEKKQPVAFWCNPISGHNTLYWYLQNLGQGPELLIRYENEEAVDDSQLPKDRFSAERLKGVDSTLKIQPAELGDSAVYLCASSLVFGGYGYTFGSGTRLTVV.

The CDR3 loop is CASSQEPRGQLNTEAFF. CDR3 DNA sequence: TGCGCCAGCAGCCAAGAGCCCCGAGGCCAGCTAAACACTGAAGCTTTCTTT. The chain carries TRBV4-1 and TRBJ1-1, with D hard to call. CDR3 length: 17 amino acids. Germline V gene sequence: CDR1 MGHRA, CDR2 YSYEKL. Trimming took off 0 bases at V and 2 bases at J, with 16 bases between the two ends.

This chain connects TRBV7-3 to TRBJ1-1; 8 bases align to TRBD1. CDR1 and CDR2 (germline): SGHTA, FQGTGA. This CDR3 has 12 amino acids. Germline trimming cut 8 bases from V and 7 bases from J; bases unmatched to any gene: 6. CDR3 nucleotides: TGTGCCAGCCAAAGACAGGGGAATGAAGCTTTCTTT. This codes for CASQRQGNEAFF.

The chain joins TRBV5-6 to TRBJ2-7, with TRBD2 matching over 11 bases. The junction had 6 bases not matched to a gene; V was cut back by 4 bases and J by 0 bases. In germline, CDR1 is SGHDT, CDR2 YYEEEE. The CDR3 runs to 16 residues. The CDR3 sequence: CASSPVGLAVSYEQYF. As DNA, the CDR3 is TGTGCCAGCAGCCCCGTGGGACTAGCGGTCTCCTACGAGCAGTACTTC.

This clonotype was seen a few times. This chain joins TRBV29-1 and TRBJ2-3; 7 bases match TRBD1. This CDR3 is 15 amino acids long. V gave up 7 bases and J gave up 2 bases; unmatched junction bases: 12. Germline-derived CDR1 and CDR2 are SQVTM and ANQGSEA. The CDR3 sequence is CSAQGTASPTDTQYF. The DNA for the CDR3 is TGCAGCGCCCAGGGGACAGCCTCACCCACAGATACGCAGTATTTT.

At least ten counts were recorded for this clonotype. At one end the junction does not follow the germline gene, possibly because of a read error. The chain links TRBV19 to TRBJ2-2; a weak D match, TRBD1 (5 bases). CDR1 and CDR2 from the germline V gene are LNHDA and SQIVND (reference sequence). This CDR3 has 18 amino acids. The CDR3 region is CASSADTLAGSNIGELFF. The CDR3 DNA sequence: TGTGCCAGTAGTGCGGACACTTTGGCAGGCTCGAACATCGGGGAGCTGTTTTTT.

The chain joins TRBV10-3 to TRBJ2-7; 9 positions match TRBD1. Germline V gene sequence: CDR1 ENHRY, CDR2 SYGVKD. J gave up 7 bases and V 10 bases, and 17 bases lay outside the gene matches. This CDR3 is built from 15 residues. The CDR3 DNA follows: TGTGCCAGCAGACCCTCTCCAGGGACAGGGAAAGAGCAGTACTTC. Amino acids: CASRPSPGTGKEQYF.